This T cell receptor (beta chain) comes out of a study of T cells in Graves' hyperthyroidism and ophthalmopathy (dated by TCRdb to 2018 to 2020). Study-wide context: Peripheral blood samples were taken at initial diagnosis, before any treatment was given. To identify TCR V-J signatures that set the groups apart, the researchers used a discovery cohort of approximately 98 patients, made up of 40 to 45 with Graves' ophthalmopathy and 57 with stable Graves' hyperthyroidism. Whether ophthalmopathy could be predicted prospectively was tested in an independent validation cohort made up of fewer than 20 hyperthyroidism patients plus 17 patients who later progressed to ophthalmopathy. The 95 to 100 discovery patients were randomly divided into training and test sets at a 7:3 ratio. The study also compared thyroid tissue and blood T-cell repertoires from a handful of Graves' hyperthyroidism patients. After blood sampling, hyperthyroidism patients were treated with methimazole at a starting dose of 30 mg daily, and ophthalmopathy patients were treated with high-dose intravenous methylprednisolone. According to the paper, TCR Vbeta CDR3 sequencing was carried out on roughly 130 peripheral blood samples, which came from 40 to 45 ophthalmopathy, some 73 hyperthyroidism and around 17 progressor patients. Here is what the overall study found, with its caveats: In validation, progression to ophthalmopathy was predicted by the model with more than 65% sensitivity and just over 72% specificity, a median of approximately 6.5 months before onset. Sample size was not statistically predetermined, and blinding of investigators to group allocation was not performed. In cross-validation, a model built on a 13 V-J signature told ophthalmopathy apart from stable hyperthyroidism with about 90% sensitivity and roughly 81% specificity, and in testing the same model reached 80%/75%. Most expanded thyroid clonotypes (frequency above 0.001) were also detected in blood, a finding suggesting that blood repertoires may reflect thyroid immune responses.

This clonotype was seen ten or more times. This receptor's antigen is unknown. No qualities accompany the bases; no much larger clone lies one base away. Graves' hyperthyroidism was defined as stable when no progression to ophthalmopathy occurred over 18 months of follow-up. Hyperthyroidism patients were newly diagnosed, with disease duration under 2 months, and aged 18 to 65 years. The study excluded patients with uncontrolled infections, other autoimmune diseases, pregnancy or lactation. Diagnoses were based on clinical symptoms, serum thyroxine and TRAb, thyroid ultrasound and orbital computed tomography. PBMCs were separated from 7.5 to 10 ml of fresh peripheral blood using Ficoll-Paque density gradient centrifugation. Total RNA was extracted with Trizol reagent, and quality was checked on an Agilent 2100 Bioanalyzer. Amplification of TCR beta CDR3 regions was carried out from RNA transcripts. A first-round RT-PCR of the TCR CDR3 used the HTBI primer set with the Qiagen OneStep RT-PCR kit. The libraries were constructed in a second round of multiplex PCR and then size-selected and purified. Sequencing of the libraries was done on an Illumina HiSeq2000 using paired-end 100 bp reads. Under the source paper's analysis protocol: SOAPnuke was used to process the raw data, with reads discarded if the reads contained adapters or uncalled bases, had a mean Phred below 15, or lacked an exact constant-primer or identifier match. High-quality paired reads were merged using COPE v1.2.5, and each unique nucleotide sequence was defined as a clonotype. Clonotypes were aligned to IMGT TRBV, TRBD and TRBJ reference segments using MiTCR v1.1. Only V-J combinations with frequency above 0.0001, covering approximately 99% of repertoires, were analysed. The TCS score was defined as the ratio of F50 (clonal expansion) to E x V (chaos), calculated using BLOSUM62-based TCRdist between CDR3 peptides within each V-J. Welch's t-statistics and random forest reduced roughly 540 V-J features to 10 to 15, which were used in a naive Bayes classifier (R e1071). TCRdb trimmed the raw reads at Q25, called clones with MiXCR and kept productive beta chains. For every CDR3 protein sequence, its rows merge into one entry that carries the most common genes and DNA. The V and J calls were not made by the authors but by TCRdb's processing. The sample yields around 690,000 distinct CDR3 sequences; 15% to 20% were counted once. The leading ten clones occupy roughly a sixth of the sample.

Source material: blood. The receptor's source is a man aged 50 or older with Graves' hyperthyroidism.

CDR3 loop: CASSPADGPNPGGTQYF. Here is the DNA: TGTGCCAGCAGCCCCGCCGACGGACCCAACCCGGGGGGGACCCAGTACTTC. Here the chain combines TRBV28 and TRBJ2-5; 7 central bases correspond to TRBD2. In the germline V gene, CDR1 corresponds to MDHEN and CDR2 to SYDVKM. From the cysteine through the phenylalanine, the CDR3 covers 17 amino acids. Only the CDR3 DNA is retained, 51 bases long and in frame from the first base. V lost 6 bases and J lost 7 bases, and the count of bases not matched to a germline gene is 20.